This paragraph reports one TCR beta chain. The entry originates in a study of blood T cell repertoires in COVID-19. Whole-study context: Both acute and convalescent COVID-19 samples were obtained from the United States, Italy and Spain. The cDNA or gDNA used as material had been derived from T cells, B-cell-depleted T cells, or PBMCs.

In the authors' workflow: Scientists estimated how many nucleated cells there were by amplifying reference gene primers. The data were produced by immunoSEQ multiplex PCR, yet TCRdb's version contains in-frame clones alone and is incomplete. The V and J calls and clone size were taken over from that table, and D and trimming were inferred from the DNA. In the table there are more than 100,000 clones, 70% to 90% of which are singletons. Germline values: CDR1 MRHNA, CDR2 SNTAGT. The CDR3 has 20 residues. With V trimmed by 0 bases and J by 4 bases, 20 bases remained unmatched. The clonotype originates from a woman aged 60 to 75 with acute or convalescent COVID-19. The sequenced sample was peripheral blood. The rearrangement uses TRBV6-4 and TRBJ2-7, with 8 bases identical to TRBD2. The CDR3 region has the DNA TGTGCCAGCAGTGACTCAAAACTAGCGGCCGCTCCCTCTGACGCATACGAGCAGTACGTC. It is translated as CASSDSKLAAAPSDAYEQYV.